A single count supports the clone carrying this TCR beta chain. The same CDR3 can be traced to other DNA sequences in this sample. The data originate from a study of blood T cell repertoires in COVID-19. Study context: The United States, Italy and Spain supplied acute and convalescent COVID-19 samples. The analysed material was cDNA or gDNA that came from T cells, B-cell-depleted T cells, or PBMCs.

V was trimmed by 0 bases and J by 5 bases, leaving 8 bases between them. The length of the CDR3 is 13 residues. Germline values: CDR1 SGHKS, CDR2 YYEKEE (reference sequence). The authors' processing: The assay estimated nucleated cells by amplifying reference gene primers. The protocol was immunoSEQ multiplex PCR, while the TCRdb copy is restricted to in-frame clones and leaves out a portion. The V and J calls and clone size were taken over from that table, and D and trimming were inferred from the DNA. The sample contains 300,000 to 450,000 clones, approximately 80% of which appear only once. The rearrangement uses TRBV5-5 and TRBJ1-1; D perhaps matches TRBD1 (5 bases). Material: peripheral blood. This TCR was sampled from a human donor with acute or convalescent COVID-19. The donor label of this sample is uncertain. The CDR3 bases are TGTGCCAGCAGCTTGGGGGGCCGGACTGAAGCTTTCTTT. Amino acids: CASSLGGRTEAFF.